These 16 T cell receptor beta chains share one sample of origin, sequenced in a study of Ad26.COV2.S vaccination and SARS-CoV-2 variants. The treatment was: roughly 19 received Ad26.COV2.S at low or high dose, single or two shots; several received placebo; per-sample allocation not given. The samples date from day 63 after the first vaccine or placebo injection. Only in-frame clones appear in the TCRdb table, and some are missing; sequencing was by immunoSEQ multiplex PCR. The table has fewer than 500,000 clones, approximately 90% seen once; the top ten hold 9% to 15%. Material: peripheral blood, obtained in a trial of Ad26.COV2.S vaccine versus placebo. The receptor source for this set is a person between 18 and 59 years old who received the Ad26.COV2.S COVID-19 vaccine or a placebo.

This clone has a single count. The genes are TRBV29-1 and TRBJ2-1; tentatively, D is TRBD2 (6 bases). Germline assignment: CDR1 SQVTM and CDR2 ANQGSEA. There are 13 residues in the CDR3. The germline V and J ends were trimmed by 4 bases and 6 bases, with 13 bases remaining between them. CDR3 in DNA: TGCAGCGTTGTTGGGCTAGCGCGCAATGAGCAGTTCTTC. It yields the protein CSVVGLARNEQFF.

The CDR3 is CASSSRLDGGYTF. The CDR3 bases are TGTGCCAGCAGCTCTCGGCTCGATGGCGGCTACACCTTC. The V call is TRBV5-4, the J call TRBJ1-2; no firm D call. The ends were cut back, 3 bases at V and 8 bases at J, with 14 bases in the middle. Germline values: CDR1 SGHNT, CDR2 YYREEE (reference sequence). This CDR3 contains 13 residues. Using reference TRBV5-4 and TRBJ1-2 for the parts outside the CDR3, the full variable domain is ETGVTQSPTHLIKTRGQQVTLRCSSQSGHNTVSWYQQALGQGPQFIFQYYREEENGRGNFPPRFSGLQFPNYSSELNVNALELDDSALYLCASSSRLDGGYTFGSGTRLTVV.

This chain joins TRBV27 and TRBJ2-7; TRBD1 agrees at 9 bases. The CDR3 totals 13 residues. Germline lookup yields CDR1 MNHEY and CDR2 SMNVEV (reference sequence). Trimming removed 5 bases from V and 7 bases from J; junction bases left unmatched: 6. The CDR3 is CASSIGQGTEQYF. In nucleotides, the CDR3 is TGTGCCAGCAGTATAGGACAGGGGACTGAGCAGTACTTC.

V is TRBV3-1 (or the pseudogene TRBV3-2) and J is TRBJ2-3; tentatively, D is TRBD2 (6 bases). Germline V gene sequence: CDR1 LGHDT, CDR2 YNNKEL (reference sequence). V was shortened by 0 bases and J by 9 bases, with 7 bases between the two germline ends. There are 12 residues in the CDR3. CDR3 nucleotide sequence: TGTGCCAGCAGCCAAGAAGGGAGGACGCAGTATTTT. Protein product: CASSQEGRTQYF.

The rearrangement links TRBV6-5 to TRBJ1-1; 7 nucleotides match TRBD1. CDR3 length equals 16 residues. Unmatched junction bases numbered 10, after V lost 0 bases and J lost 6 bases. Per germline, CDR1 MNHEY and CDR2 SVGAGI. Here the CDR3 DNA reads TGTGCCAGCAGTTACTCTCTTTGGACAGGCATCGCTGAAGCTTTCTTT. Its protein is CASSYSLWTGIAEAFF.

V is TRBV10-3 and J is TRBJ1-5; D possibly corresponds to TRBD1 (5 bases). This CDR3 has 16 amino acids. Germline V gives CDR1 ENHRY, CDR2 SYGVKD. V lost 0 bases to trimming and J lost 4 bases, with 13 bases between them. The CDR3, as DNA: TGTGCCATCAGTGAGTCGAAAAGCGGGGCGAATCAGCCCCAGCATTTT. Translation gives CAISESKSGANQPQHF.

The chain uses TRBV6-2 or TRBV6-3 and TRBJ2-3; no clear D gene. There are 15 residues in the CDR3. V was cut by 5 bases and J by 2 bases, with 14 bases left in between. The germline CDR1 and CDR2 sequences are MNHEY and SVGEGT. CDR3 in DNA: TGTGCCAGCAGTACGACGGCTGGGGACACAGATACGCAGTATTTT. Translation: CASSTTAGDTDTQYF.

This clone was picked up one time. CDR3 sequence: CASSYLLREETQYF. DNA for the CDR3: TGTGCCAGCAGTTACTTACTCAGGGAGGAGACCCAGTACTTC. The rearrangement uses TRBV6-2 or TRBV6-3 and TRBJ2-5; D possibly matches TRBD1 or TRBD2 (5 bases each). The germline gives CDR1 MNHEY, CDR2 SVGEGT. Trimming stripped 1 base from V and 5 bases from J, with 11 bases between. The CDR3 length is 14 residues.

CDR3 region: CASSPGLAVNHEQFF. CDR3 coding DNA: TGTGCCAGCAGCCCGGGACTAGCGGTGAACCATGAGCAGTTCTTC. The chain joins TRBV11-2 to TRBJ2-1, with 11 bases that match TRBD2. The germline CDR1 and CDR2 sequences are SGHAT and FQNNGV. V lost 5 bases, J lost 8 bases, and 8 bases stayed unmatched. The CDR3 contains 15 residues. Drawing the rest from reference TRBV11-2 and TRBJ2-1, the complete variable domain is EAGVAQSPRYKIIEKRQSVAFWCNPISGHATLYWYQQILGQGPKLLIQFQNNGVVDDSQLPKDRFSAERLKGVDSTLKIQPAKLEDSAVYLCASSPGLAVNHEQFFGPGTRLTVL.

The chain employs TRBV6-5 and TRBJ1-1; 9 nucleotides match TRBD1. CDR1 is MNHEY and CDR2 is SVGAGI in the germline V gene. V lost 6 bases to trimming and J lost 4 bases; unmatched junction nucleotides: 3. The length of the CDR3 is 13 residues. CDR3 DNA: TGTGCCAGCAGGACGACAGGGGGCACTGAAGCTTTCTTT. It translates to CASRTTGGTEAFF.

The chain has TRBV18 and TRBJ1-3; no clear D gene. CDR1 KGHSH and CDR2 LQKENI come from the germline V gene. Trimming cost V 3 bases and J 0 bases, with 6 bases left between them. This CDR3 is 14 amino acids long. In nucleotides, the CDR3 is TGTGCCAGCTCACCCGGCGCCTCTGGAAACACCATATATTTT. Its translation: CASSPGASGNTIYF.

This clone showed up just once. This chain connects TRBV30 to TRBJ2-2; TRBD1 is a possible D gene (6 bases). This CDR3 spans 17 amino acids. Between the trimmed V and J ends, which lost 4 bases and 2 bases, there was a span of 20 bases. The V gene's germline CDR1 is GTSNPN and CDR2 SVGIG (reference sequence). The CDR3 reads CAWTPYRAGANTGELFF. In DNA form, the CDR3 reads TGTGCCTGGACCCCGTATCGGGCAGGGGCTAACACCGGGGAGCTGTTTTTT.

The CDR3 here is CASSINRALGNYEQYF. CDR3 DNA sequence: TGTGCCAGTAGTATCAATCGAGCCCTTGGGAACTACGAGCAGTACTTC. The chain combines TRBV19 with TRBJ2-7, with D unresolved. V was pared by 3 bases and J by 3 bases, with 18 bases between. The CDR3 covers 16 residues. The germline V gene encodes CDR1 LNHDA and CDR2 SQIVND (reference sequence).

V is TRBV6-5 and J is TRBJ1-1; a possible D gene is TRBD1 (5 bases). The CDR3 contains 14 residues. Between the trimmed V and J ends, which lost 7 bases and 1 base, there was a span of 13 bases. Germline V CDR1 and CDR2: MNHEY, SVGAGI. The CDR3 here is CASTTRRGNTEAFF. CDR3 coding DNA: TGTGCCAGCACGACAAGGAGGGGGAACACTGAAGCTTTCTTT.

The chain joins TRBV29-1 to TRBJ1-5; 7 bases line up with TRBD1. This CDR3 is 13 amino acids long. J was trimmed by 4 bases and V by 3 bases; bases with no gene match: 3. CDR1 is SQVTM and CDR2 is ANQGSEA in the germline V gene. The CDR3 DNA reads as TGCAGCGTTGAGGGACAGCCTAATCAGCCCCAGCATTTT. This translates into CSVEGQPNQPQHF.

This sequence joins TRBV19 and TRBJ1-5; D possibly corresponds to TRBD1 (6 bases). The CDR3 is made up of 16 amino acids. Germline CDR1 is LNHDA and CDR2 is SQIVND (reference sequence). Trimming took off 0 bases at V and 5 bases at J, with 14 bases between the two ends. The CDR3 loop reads CASSIEDSRWHQPQHF. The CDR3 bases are TGTGCCAGTAGTATAGAGGACAGTCGTTGGCATCAGCCCCAGCATTTT.